These 21 T cell receptor beta chains originate from one sample sequenced in a study of blood T cell repertoires in COVID-19. TCRdb's copy holds only in-frame clones and misses some; the assay was immunoSEQ multiplex PCR. The data contain about 150,000 clones, more than 80% of them singletons. Sequenced material: peripheral blood. These TCRs come from a man between 18 and 35 years old with COVID-19, enrolled during active disease.

This chain uses TRBV5-1 with TRBJ1-5; D ambiguous. Trimming took off 4 bases at V and 2 bases at J, with 10 bases between the two ends. The CDR3 totals 14 residues. CDR1 and CDR2 from the germline V gene are SGHRS and YFSETQ. The CDR3 reads CASSPRAGNQPQHF. CDR3 nucleotides: TGCGCCAGCAGCCCGCGGGCCGGCAATCAGCCCCAGCATTTT.

J is TRBJ1-5 and V is TRBV10-2; maybe TRBD1 (6 bases). CDR3 length: 16 residues. Trimming removed 2 bases from V and 0 bases from J, with 11 bases in between. Germline loops: CDR1 WSHSY, CDR2 SAAADI. CDR3 loop: CASSERGGDSNQPQHF. The CDR3 bases are TGCGCCAGCAGTGAGAGGGGGGGGGATAGCAATCAGCCCCAGCATTTT.

This sequence joins TRBV7-2 and TRBJ1-5, with D perhaps TRBD1 (6 bases). V lost 5 bases, J lost 1 base, and 12 bases lay in between. The CDR3 is 15 amino acids. Germline assignment: CDR1 SGHTA and CDR2 FQGNSA. The CDR3 region is CASSPWDTSNQPQHF. CDR3 coding DNA: TGTGCCAGCAGCCCGTGGGACACAAGCAATCAGCCCCAGCATTTT.

The chain is built from TRBV28 and TRBJ1-2; D is uncertain. Germline CDR1 MDHEN, CDR2 SYDVKM. The germline V and J ends were trimmed by 7 bases and 8 bases, with 20 bases remaining between them. The CDR3 sequence is 14 residues long. CDR3 DNA sequence: TGTGCCAGCACCGGAGGAGGACCCCCTTGGGGCTACACCTTC. Encoded protein: CASTGGGPPWGYTF.

The J gene is TRBJ2-7, the V gene TRBV7-9, with 7 bases that match TRBD1. The CDR3 extends over 14 amino acids. Germline V gene lookup returns CDR1 SEHNR and CDR2 FQNEAQ (reference sequence). The ends lost 5 bases at V and 2 bases at J; junction bases unmatched: 6. Here the CDR3 DNA reads TGTGCCAGCAGCCCCTACGACAGGGCCTACGAGCAGTACTTC. It encodes CASSPYDRAYEQYF.

V gene TRBV29-1 combines with J gene TRBJ2-1, with 7 bases lining up with TRBD2. Losses at the gene ends were 3 bases for V and 4 bases for J; bases not matched to a gene: 3. Per the germline V gene, CDR1 is SQVTM and CDR2 is ANQGSEA. CDR3 length: 13 amino acids. CDR3 sequence (DNA): TGCAGCGTTGAGGCTAGCGGATACAATGAGCAGTTCTTC. Its protein product is CSVEASGYNEQFF.

This chain uses TRBV19 with TRBJ2-1, with D possibly TRBD2 on 6 matching bases. Germline V gives CDR1 LNHDA, CDR2 SQIVND (reference sequence). The CDR3 has 16 amino acids. The germline V and J ends were trimmed by 3 bases and 6 bases, with 18 bases remaining between them. The CDR3 DNA is TGTGCCAGTAGTATCCCGCGGAGGAGGGAAGGCAATGAGCAGTTCTTC. The encoded protein is CASSIPRRREGNEQFF.

The J gene is TRBJ2-1, the V gene TRBV4-3; D is perhaps TRBD2 (6 bases). This CDR3 is built from 15 residues. Trimming shortened V by 4 bases and J by 6 bases, and 16 bases separated the two germline ends. Germline V gene data show CDR1 as LGHNA and CDR2 as YSLEER. The CDR3, as DNA: TGCGCCAGCAGCCCAGTAGCGGTCCGGCTCAATGAGCAGTTCTTC. Amino acid sequence: CASSPVAVRLNEQFF.

The chain has TRBV21-1 and TRBJ2-2; the DNA was not used to check the table's D call, TRBD2. TRBV21-1 counts as a pseudogene. There are 19 residues in the CDR3. The CDR3: CASSKEETGTSSNTGELFF. CDR3 DNA: TGTGCCAGCAGCAAAGAGGAAACGGGGACTAGCTCGAACACCGGGGAGCTGTTTTTT.

The V and J genes are TRBV5-6 and TRBJ2-1; 7 nucleotides agree with TRBD2. The CDR3 extends over 17 amino acids. J lost 0 bases, V lost 2 bases, and 8 bases had no gene match. CDR1 SGHDT and CDR2 YYEEEE come from the germline V gene. The CDR3 region is CASSFKTSLYSYNEQFF. CDR3 coding DNA: TGTGCCAGCAGCTTTAAGACTAGCCTCTACTCCTACAATGAGCAGTTCTTC.

This clone was counted once. The rearrangement links TRBV11-2 to TRBJ2-7, with 9 bases that match TRBD2. Germline V lookup: CDR1 SGHAT, CDR2 FQNNGV. The J segment lost 3 bases and the V segment lost 1 base, leaving 4 bases of the junction unmatched. This CDR3 is built from 15 residues. The DNA of the CDR3 is TGTGCCAGCAGCTTAGTTCGAGCGGGAGGCTACGAGCAGTACTTC. This codes for CASSLVRAGGYEQYF. The full variable domain, with the rest looked up from reference TRBV11-2 and TRBJ2-7, is EAGVAQSPRYKIIEKRQSVAFWCNPISGHATLYWYQQILGQGPKLLIQFQNNGVVDDSQLPKDRFSAERLKGVDSTLKIQPAKLEDSAVYLCASSLVRAGGYEQYFGPGTRLTVT.

The rearrangement uses TRBV3-1 (or the pseudogene TRBV3-2) and TRBJ2-1; 9 nucleotides agree with TRBD2. After removal of 2 bases from V and 3 bases from J, the junction contained 8 bases not matched to a gene. The CDR3 has 17 amino acids. Germline lookup yields CDR1 LGHDT and CDR2 YNNKEL (reference sequence). The CDR3 DNA follows: TGTGCCAGCAGCCAATCGGGGCGCGGGAGGGTCTACAATGAGCAGTTCTTC. Amino acid sequence: CASSQSGRGRVYNEQFF.

This rearrangement joins TRBV5-1 to TRBJ2-7, with 7 bases lining up with TRBD2. The CDR3 has 17 amino acids. Germline V lookup: CDR1 SGHRS, CDR2 YFSETQ. The V gene end was trimmed by 4 bases and the J gene end by 1 base; junction bases not matched to a gene: 14. CDR3: CASSPRDAGVNSYEQYF. The CDR3 DNA reads TGCGCCAGCAGCCCCCGTGACGCGGGAGTTAATTCCTACGAGCAGTACTTC.

V and J are TRBV7-6 and TRBJ2-3; D may be TRBD1 (5 bases). Germline V gives CDR1 SGHVS, CDR2 FNYEAQ. Trimming pared 4 bases from V and 2 bases from J, leaving 16 bases between. The CDR3 contains 16 residues. For the CDR3, the DNA is TGTGCCAGCAGCTCCAGGAGCTCAGGGTTCACAGATACGCAGTATTTT. This translates into CASSSRSSGFTDTQYF.

The chain uses TRBV30 and TRBJ1-1, with D perhaps TRBD1 (5 bases). V was clipped by 4 bases and J by 8 bases, with 14 bases between them. This CDR3 contains 12 residues. Looked up from germline, CDR1 is GTSNPN and CDR2 is SVGIG (reference sequence). The CDR3 region is CAWNQGPMEAFF. CDR3 in DNA: TGTGCCTGGAACCAGGGCCCGATGGAAGCTTTCTTT.

Remarks on this clone: One end of the junction fails to match germline, which may point to a read error. The chain joins TRBV5-1 to TRBJ1-4; 9 bases line up with TRBD1. CDR1 is SGHRS and CDR2 is YFSETQ in the germline V gene. The length of the CDR3 is 15 residues. The CDR3 DNA is TGCGCCAGCAGCTTGGGGGACAGGGTAGGGGAAAAACTGCTTTTT. This codes for CASSLGDRVGEKLLF.

The chain carries TRBV28 and TRBJ1-4; possible D gene TRBD1, 6 bases. Per the germline V gene, CDR1 is MDHEN and CDR2 is SYDVKM. The germline V and J ends were trimmed by 5 bases and 4 bases, with 14 bases remaining between them. This CDR3 is built from 15 residues. The CDR3 protein is CASSPGGGGNEKLFF. The CDR3 DNA reads as TGTGCCAGCAGTCCCGGCGGGGGCGGTAATGAAAAACTGTTTTTT.

This clone is a singleton in its sample. The chain recombines TRBV11-2 with TRBJ2-7, with a tentative D call TRBD1 (6 bases). The CDR3 is 14 residues long. Germline lookup yields CDR1 SGHAT and CDR2 FQNNGV. Between the trimmed V and J ends, which lost 1 base and 4 bases, there was a span of 11 bases. The CDR3: CASSLGARGYEQYF. The CDR3 DNA reads TGTGCCAGCAGCTTAGGGGCCAGGGGTTACGAGCAGTACTTC.

CDR3 protein: CASSHSPGGGETQYF. CDR3 DNA sequence: TGCGCCAGCAGCCACTCCCCGGGGGGGGGTGAGACCCAGTACTTC. The chain has TRBV4-3 and TRBJ2-5, with 8 bases matching TRBD2. Germline V lookup: CDR1 LGHNA, CDR2 YSLEER. The CDR3 loop spans 15 amino acids. V shed 3 bases, J shed 5 bases, and the junction held 8 bases outside the gene matches.

The chain carries TRBV27 and TRBJ2-7, with 7 bases that match TRBD1. With 3 bases clipped from V and 7 bases from J, the junction kept 12 bases outside the gene matches. Germline loops: CDR1 MNHEY, CDR2 SMNVEV (reference sequence). The CDR3 runs 15 residues. The CDR3 DNA follows: TGTGCCAGCAGTTTGTGGGCTTACAGGGGCGAAGAGCAGTACTTC. It translates to CASSLWAYRGEEQYF.

This clone was observed a few times. J is TRBJ2-5 and V is TRBV7-8; maybe TRBD2 (5 bases). V shed 0 bases and J shed 0 bases, with 8 bases lying between them. The CDR3 is made up of 15 amino acids. Germline loops: CDR1 SGHVS, CDR2 FQNEAQ. The CDR3: CASSLAGGYQETQYF. The CDR3 DNA reads TGTGCCAGCAGCTTAGCGGGCGGGTACCAAGAGACCCAGTACTTC.